These 10 T cell receptor beta chains were sequenced from one sample in a study of Graves' ophthalmopathy and Graves' hyperthyroidism. As the template, RNA transcripts were used to amplify TCR beta CDR3 regions. The first round was an RT-PCR with HTBI primers, and the second round was a multiplex PCR. TCRdb re-called the multiplex PCR reads through MiXCR, storing one row per CDR3 protein. The table lists 200,000 to 300,000 distinct CDR3 sequences, about 46% of them singletons. Sequenced: peripheral blood. These receptor sequences come from an adult man with Graves' ophthalmopathy.

The chain recombines TRBV7-9 with TRBJ2-2, with 8 bases aligning to TRBD2. The V gene end was trimmed by 4 bases and the J gene end by 7 bases; junction bases not matched to a gene: 8. The CDR3 spans 15 residues. The V gene's germline CDR1 is SEHNR and CDR2 FQNEAQ (reference sequence). The CDR3 sequence: CASSSIGTRVGELFF. The CDR3 nucleotides read TGTGCCAGCAGCTCGATCGGGACTAGGGTCGGGGAGCTGTTTTTT.

The genes are TRBV11-2 and TRBJ2-2; tentative D call: TRBD2 (5 bases). The V and J ends lost 6 bases and 4 bases respectively, with 21 bases between them. The CDR3 sequence is 17 residues long. From germline, CDR1 is SGHAT and CDR2 FQNNGV. The CDR3 loop is CASRGTGIELVTGELFF. The CDR3 nucleotides are TGTGCCAGCAGAGGCACCGGGATCGAGCTCGTCACCGGGGAGCTGTTTTTT.

This clonotype was counted a few times. In DNA, the CDR3 is TGTGCCAGCAGCTTAGGCAGGATGACCTACGAGCAGTACTTC. It translates to CASSLGRMTYEQYF. V usage is TRBV7-9 and J usage is TRBJ2-7, with D unclear. The germline V and J ends were trimmed by 1 base and 2 bases, with 9 bases remaining between them. This CDR3 is built from 14 residues. Germline V gene data show CDR1 as SEHNR and CDR2 as FQNEAQ (reference sequence).

V is TRBV12-3 or TRBV12-4 and J is TRBJ1-1; a possible D gene is TRBD1 (5 bases). The CDR3 sequence is 14 residues long. The V end was cut by 7 bases, the J end by 1 base, with 13 bases between. The DNA of the CDR3 is TGTGCCAGCACCCTGGGACTCCAGAACACTGAAGCTTTCTTT. It is translated as CASTLGLQNTEAFF.

This chain uses TRBV2 with TRBJ2-5, with TRBD2 matching over 7 bases. With V trimmed by 6 bases and J by 3 bases, 16 bases remained unmatched. Germline CDR1 reads SNHLY; CDR2 reads FYNNEI. This CDR3 is 17 amino acids long. CDR3: CASSGDMGGPVEETQYF. The CDR3 coding sequence is TGTGCCAGCAGCGGTGACATGGGAGGGCCCGTGGAAGAGACCCAGTACTTC.

In this sample, this clonotype turned up a few times. The V and J genes are TRBV7-2 and TRBJ2-7, with D perhaps matching TRBD1 or TRBD2 (5 bases each). V lost 2 bases to trimming and J lost 5 bases, with 10 bases between them. The CDR3 contains 13 residues. Germline V gene data show CDR1 as SGHTA and CDR2 as FQGNSA. In DNA, the CDR3 is TGTGCCAGCAGCTTATTTGGGACCCACGAGCAGTACTTC. Translating gives CASSLFGTHEQYF.

CDR3 DNA: TGTGCCAGCAGTCTCAACCTGGGGGACAGCCTCGAAGAGACCCAGTACTTC. This translates into CASSLNLGDSLEETQYF. The rearrangement joins TRBV25-1 to TRBJ2-5, with TRBD1 matching over 7 bases. CDR3 size: 17 residues. Germline V gene sequence: CDR1 MGHDK, CDR2 SYGVNS. Germline trimming cut 5 bases from V and 3 bases from J; bases unmatched to any gene: 15.

CDR3 in DNA: TGCAGTGCCCAAGGCCGGGGGCAAGAGACCCAGTACTTC. Translating gives CSAQGRGQETQYF. V and J are TRBV20-1 and TRBJ2-5, with D perhaps TRBD2 (6 bases). V shed 6 bases and J shed 2 bases, with 13 bases lying between them. Per the germline V gene, CDR1 is DFQATT and CDR2 is SNEGSKA (reference sequence). The CDR3 is 13 residues long.

Concerning this clonotype: This CDR3 is missing its conserved last phenylalanine or tryptophan, likely due to a read error. The chain recombines TRBV15 with TRBJ2-5, with 9 bases matching TRBD1. Looked up from germline, CDR1 is LNHNV and CDR2 is YYDKDF (reference sequence). The CDR3 length is 15 residues. The ends lost 4 bases at V and 3 bases at J; junction bases unmatched: 6. CDR3: CATSKRGQGEETQYL. The DNA of the CDR3 is TGTGCCACCAGCAAGCGGGGACAGGGTGAAGAGACCCAGTACCTC.

The table lists this clonotype with a few counts. This sequence joins TRBV12-3 or TRBV12-4 and TRBJ1-1; D gene unclear. The CDR3 is 14 amino acids. V lost 5 bases, J lost 0 bases, and 10 bases lay in between. CDR3 amino acids: CASSPLRMNTEAFF. Written as DNA, the CDR3 is TGTGCCAGCAGTCCCCTACGGATGAACACTGAAGCTTTCTTT.